This T cell receptor (beta chain) was sequenced in a study of cytomegalovirus exposure and HLA in healthy donors. As concerns this clone: No antigen is known for it.

Study results and caveats: The majority of TCR sequences were rare, yet some public TCRs appeared in many donors. Accounts indicate the classifier identified cytomegalovirus status with strong specificity and sensitivity.

Assay: immunoSEQ multiplex PCR; the TCRdb copy retains only in-frame clones and omits some. The sample has roughly 130,000 clones; roughly nine tenths are singletons. The V and J ends lost 4 bases and 8 bases, in that order; junction bases with no gene match: 11. Germline V gene data show CDR1 as SGHNT and CDR2 as YYREEE (reference sequence). The CDR3 has 16 residues. This clonotype was sampled from a man aged 30-40 years in good health and CMV-seronegative. This chain links TRBV5-4 with TRBJ1-5, with 11 positions matching TRBD1. The sample taken for sequencing was PBMCs. The CDR3 DNA is TGTGCCAGCAGCCTAAGGACCGGGACAGGGGGAGAGCCCCAGCATTTT. Protein: CASSLRTGTGGEPQHF.